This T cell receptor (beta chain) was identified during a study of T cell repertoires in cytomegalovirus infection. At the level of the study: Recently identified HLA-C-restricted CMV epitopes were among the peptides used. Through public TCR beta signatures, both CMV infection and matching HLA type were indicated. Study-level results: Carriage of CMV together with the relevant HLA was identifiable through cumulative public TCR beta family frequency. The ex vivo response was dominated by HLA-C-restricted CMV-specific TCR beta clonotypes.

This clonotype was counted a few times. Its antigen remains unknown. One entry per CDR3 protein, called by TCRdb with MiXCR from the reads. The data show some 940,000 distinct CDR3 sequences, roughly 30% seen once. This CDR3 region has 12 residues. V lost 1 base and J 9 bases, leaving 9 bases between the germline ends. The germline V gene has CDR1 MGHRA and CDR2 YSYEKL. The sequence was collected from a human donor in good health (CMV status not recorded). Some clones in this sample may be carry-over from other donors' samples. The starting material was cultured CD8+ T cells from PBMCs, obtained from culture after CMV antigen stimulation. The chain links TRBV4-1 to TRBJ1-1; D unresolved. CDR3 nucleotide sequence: TGCGCCAGCAGCCAAGGTACTACTAAAGCTTTCTTT. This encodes CASSQGTTKAFF.